Listed below are T cell receptor beta chains from one sample, sequenced in a study of blood T cell repertoires in COVID-19. Using immunoSEQ multiplex PCR, the repertoire was profiled, and TCRdb retains in-frame clones only, with some absent. The data show hundreds of thousands of clones, around 82% seen once. Sequencing was carried out using PBMCs or T cells enriched from blood (not recorded which). Source of these receptors: a man younger than 45 with acute COVID-19. Both conserved end residues are part of each CDR3. D genes are given only for firm matches. A clone size is listed for some rows: how often the clone was seen (once, few, many), or a class if it is expanded.

CASSTGTGGTEAFF	TGCGCCAGCAGCACCGGGACAGGGGGCACTGAAGCTTTCTTT	NA	TRBD1	TRBJ1-1	TRBV5-1
CACGRPNEQYF	TGTGCCTGTGGGAGACCCAACGAGCAGTACTTC	NA	NA	TRBJ2-7	TRBV12-3/TRBV12-4
CASSPAAVTGYGYTF	TGTGCCAGCAGCCCTGCGGCGGTGACGGGCTATGGCTACACCTTC	once	NA	TRBJ1-2	TRBV7-9
CASSDHIQAGPQETQYF	TGTGCCAGCAGTGACCATATTCAGGCGGGGCCGCAAGAGACCCAGTACTTC	NA	NA	TRBJ2-5	TRBV6-1
CASRSGWADEKLFF	TGTGCCAGCAGGTCGGGGTGGGCTGACGAAAAACTGTTTTTT	NA	NA	TRBJ1-4	TRBV6-5
CARPDRDSGGSPLHF	TGTGCCAGACCCGACCGAGACAGCGGGGGTTCACCCCTCCACTTT	NA	NA	TRBJ1-6	TRBV6-5
CASSESGTGYYEQYF	TGCGCCAGCAGTGAGTCGGGGACAGGATACTACGAGCAGTACTTC	NA	TRBD1	TRBJ2-7	TRBV10-1
CASNLAGSYNEQFF	TGCGCCAGCAACCTAGCGGGGAGTTACAATGAGCAGTTCTTC	NA	TRBD2	TRBJ2-1	TRBV5-1
CASSQETGTRPGEQYF	TGTGCCAGCAGCCAAGAAACCGGGACACGACCCGGGGAGCAGTACTTC	NA	NA	TRBJ2-7	TRBV3-1/TRBV3-2
CASHRRGRGYTF	TGTGCCAGTCACCGGCGGGGCCGAGGCTACACCTTC	NA	NA	TRBJ1-2	TRBV19
CASRGLAGRGGEQYF	TGTGCCAGCAGGGGACTAGCGGGTCGTGGGGGAGAGCAGTACTTC	NA	TRBD2	TRBJ2-7	TRBV2
CASRRQDGYTF	TGTGCCAGCAGGAGACAGGACGGCTACACCTTC	NA	NA	TRBJ1-2	TRBV25-1
CASSFEPQLAGGAETQYF	TGTGCCAGCAGCTTCGAGCCACAACTAGCGGGGGGTGCAGAGACCCAGTACTTC	NA	TRBD2	TRBJ2-5	TRBV11-2
CAISGGADGYTF	TGTGCCATTTCAGGGGGCGCGGATGGCTACACCTTC	few	TRBD1	TRBJ1-2	TRBV10-3
CATSRDYGYEQYF	TGTGCCACCAGCAGAGATTACGGCTACGAGCAGTACTTC	NA	NA	TRBJ2-7	TRBV15
CASSEQGYGYTF	TGTGCCAGCAGTGAACAGGGGTATGGCTACACCTTC	NA	NA	TRBJ1-2	TRBV25-1
CASSGDRNDPMEYF	TGTGCCAGCAGTGGGGACAGGAACGACCCTATGGAGTACTTC	NA	TRBD1	TRBJ2-7	TRBV2
CASRVGGLNEKLFF	TGTGCCAGCAGGGTAGGAGGCCTAAATGAAAAACTGTTTTTT	NA	NA	TRBJ1-4	TRBV6-5
CASSPMAGSNQPQHF	TGTGCCAGCTCGCCTATGGCAGGTAGCAATCAGCCCCAGCATTTT	NA	NA	TRBJ1-5	TRBV6-5
CASSWSRNTEAFF	TGTGCCAGCAGCTGGAGTAGGAACACTGAAGCTTTCTTT	once	NA	TRBJ1-1	TRBV11-2
CASSKKPGELFF	TGTGCCAGCAGTAAAAAGCCCGGGGAGCTGTTTTTT	once	NA	TRBJ2-2	TRBV6-5
CASSFAGSGELFF	TGTGCCAGCAGTTTCGCGGGCTCCGGGGAGCTGTTTTTT	NA	NA	TRBJ2-2	TRBV12-3/TRBV12-4
CASGWDRGLNTEAFF	TGCGCCAGCGGTTGGGACAGGGGGCTAAACACTGAAGCTTTCTTT	few	TRBD1	TRBJ1-1	TRBV10-2
CASSQDRRAEAFF	TGCGCCAGCAGCCAAGATAGGCGGGCTGAAGCTTTCTTT	NA	NA	TRBJ1-1	TRBV4-1
CASNYLGQESVGELFF	TGTGCCAGCAATTATTTAGGACAGGAGTCGGTCGGGGAGCTGTTTTTT	NA	TRBD1	TRBJ2-2	TRBV6-5
CASSQTGPEAFF	TGTGCCAGCTCACAGACAGGGCCTGAAGCTTTCTTT	NA	TRBD1	TRBJ1-1	TRBV18
CAWSVSEDYGYTF	TGTGCCTGGAGTGTGTCAGAGGACTATGGCTACACCTTC	NA	NA	TRBJ1-2	TRBV30
CASSTSQGLEQYF	TGTGCCAGTAGTACATCACAGGGTCTCGAGCAGTACTTC	few	NA	TRBJ2-7	TRBV19
CASSPFRQKIYTGELFF	TGTGCCAGCTCACCATTCAGACAGAAGATTTACACCGGGGAGCTGTTTTTT	NA	NA	TRBJ2-2	TRBV18
CASSSGTPNQPQHF	TGCGCCAGCAGCTCCGGGACACCTAATCAGCCCCAGCATTTT	NA	NA	TRBJ1-5	TRBV5-1
CASSLAGGAGQPQHF	TGTGCCAGCAGCTTAGCGGGGGGGGCGGGTCAGCCCCAGCATTTT	NA	NA	TRBJ1-5	TRBV7-2
CASSSPAGGYNEQFF	TGTGCCAGCAGCTCACCAGCGGGGGGGTACAATGAGCAGTTCTTC	NA	TRBD2	TRBJ2-1	TRBV7-9
CASGPDRGAETQYF	TGTGCTAGTGGACCTGACAGGGGTGCGGAGACCCAGTACTTC	NA	TRBD1	TRBJ2-5	TRBV12-5
CASSLAVKTSGAEETQYF	TGTGCCAGCAGCTTAGCGGTGAAGACTAGCGGGGCCGAAGAGACCCAGTACTTC	NA	TRBD2	TRBJ2-5	TRBV7-9
CASSIGPEQYF	TGTGCCAGTAGTATAGGGCCCGAGCAGTACTTC	NA	NA	TRBJ2-7	TRBV19
CASSTGQGVIAEKLFF	TGTGCCAGCTCAACGGGACAGGGGGTTATAGCTGAAAAACTGTTTTTT	NA	TRBD1	TRBJ1-4	TRBV18
CASSVAGMGYGYTF	TGTGCCAGCAGTGTAGCAGGGATGGGCTATGGCTACACCTTC	NA	NA	TRBJ1-2	TRBV28
CASSQETGMNTEAFF	TGTGCCAGCAGCCAAGAGACAGGAATGAACACTGAAGCTTTCTTT	NA	NA	TRBJ1-1	TRBV4-2
CASSFQQGAGQPQHF	TGTGCCAGCAGCTTTCAACAGGGGGCAGGCCAGCCCCAGCATTTT	NA	TRBD1	TRBJ1-5	TRBV11-2
CASSATHVGTGEGGYTF	TGTGCCAGCAGCGCGACTCACGTAGGGACAGGGGAGGGTGGCTACACCTTC	NA	TRBD1	TRBJ1-2	TRBV9
CASTLLTNSPLHF	TGTGCCAGCACCCTCTTGACAAATTCACCCCTCCACTTT	NA	NA	TRBJ1-6	TRBV12-3/TRBV12-4
CASSLTGQSPLHF	TGTGCCAGCAGCTTGACAGGCCAATCACCCCTCCACTTT	NA	NA	TRBJ1-6	TRBV7-2
CATSDFAGTGLFF	TGTGCCACCAGTGATTTCGCGGGGACAGGGCTGTTTTTT	NA	TRBD1	TRBJ2-2	TRBV24-1
CSVFGGGEQYF	TGCAGCGTTTTCGGCGGGGGCGAGCAGTACTTC	NA	TRBD2	TRBJ2-7	TRBV29-1
CAWSGQGANSPLHF	TGTGCCTGGAGTGGACAGGGGGCAAACTCACCCCTCCACTTT	many	TRBD1	TRBJ1-6	TRBV30
CASSVVDRHYGYTF	TGTGCCAGCAGCGTAGTGGACAGGCACTATGGCTACACCTTC	NA	TRBD1	TRBJ1-2	TRBV9
CASRRTDLSTEAFF	TGTGCCAGTAGGAGGACAGACCTCTCCACTGAAGCTTTCTTT	NA	NA	TRBJ1-1	TRBV19
CASSQGLSNTGELFF	TGTGCCAGCAGCCAAGGACTGAGTAACACCGGGGAGCTGTTTTTT	NA	NA	TRBJ2-2	TRBV9
CASSQGTGGFSPLHF	TGCGCCAGCAGCCAAGGGACAGGGGGGTTTTCACCCCTCCACTTT	once	TRBD1	TRBJ1-6	TRBV4-1